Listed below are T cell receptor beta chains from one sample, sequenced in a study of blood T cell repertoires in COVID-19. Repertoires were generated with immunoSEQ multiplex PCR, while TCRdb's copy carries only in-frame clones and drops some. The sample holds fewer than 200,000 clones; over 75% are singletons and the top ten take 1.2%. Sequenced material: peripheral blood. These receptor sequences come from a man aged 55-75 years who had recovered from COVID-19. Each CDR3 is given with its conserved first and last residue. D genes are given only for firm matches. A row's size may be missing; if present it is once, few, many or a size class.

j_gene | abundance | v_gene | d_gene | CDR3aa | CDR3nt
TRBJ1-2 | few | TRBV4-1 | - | CASSRTSGSDGYTF | TGCGCCAGCAGCCGAACTTCAGGGTCAGATGGCTACACCTTC
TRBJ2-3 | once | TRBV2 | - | CASSAQGSSTDTQYF | TGTGCCAGCAGCGCCCAGGGATCTAGCACAGATACGCAGTATTTT
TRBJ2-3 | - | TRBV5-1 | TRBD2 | CASSLGETSGVYIDTQYF | TGCGCCAGCAGCTTGGGGGAAACTAGCGGGGTATATATAGATACGCAGTATTTT
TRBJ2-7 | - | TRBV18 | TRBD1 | CASSPRTGHDEQYF | TGTGCCAGCTCACCGCGGACAGGTCATGACGAGCAGTACTTC
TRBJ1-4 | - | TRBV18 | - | CASSPLARRSEKLFF | TGTGCCAGCTCACCCTTGGCCCGGAGGTCGGAAAAACTGTTTTTT
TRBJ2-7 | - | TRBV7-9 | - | CASTPELLYEQYF | TGTGCCAGCACCCCTGAACTCCTCTACGAGCAGTACTTC
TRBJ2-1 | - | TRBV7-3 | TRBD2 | CASSLKGGGSNEQFF | TGTGCCAGCAGCTTAAAAGGCGGGGGGTCTAATGAGCAGTTCTTC
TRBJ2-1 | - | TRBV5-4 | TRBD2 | CASSRLASEQFF | TGTGCCAGCAGCCGACTAGCCAGTGAGCAGTTCTTC
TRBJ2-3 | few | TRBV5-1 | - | CASSRRASLSTDTQYF | TGCGCCAGCAGCCGGAGGGCTAGCCTTAGCACAGATACGCAGTATTTT
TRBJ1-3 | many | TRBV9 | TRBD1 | CASSWTGEGNTIYF | TGTGCCAGCAGCTGGACAGGGGAAGGAAACACCATATATTTT
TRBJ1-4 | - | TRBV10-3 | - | CAISDRGGSEKLFF | TGTGCCATCAGTGACCGGGGGGGGAGTGAAAAACTGTTTTTT
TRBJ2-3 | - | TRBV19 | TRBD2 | CASTSGGRGGTDTQYF | TGTGCCAGTACCAGCGGGGGGCGAGGGGGCACAGATACGCAGTATTTT
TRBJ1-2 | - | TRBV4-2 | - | CASSQDSQGIYGYTF | TGTGCCAGCAGCCAAGATTCCCAGGGGATCTATGGCTACACCTTC
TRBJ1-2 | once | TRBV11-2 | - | CASSVQGVYGYTF | TGTGCCAGCAGCGTGCAGGGCGTCTATGGCTACACCTTC
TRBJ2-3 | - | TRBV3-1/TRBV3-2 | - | CASSHGQLTDTQYF | TGTGCCAGCAGCCACGGACAGTTAACAGATACGCAGTATTTT
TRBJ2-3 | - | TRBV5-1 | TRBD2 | CASSPRTSGGSNPVDTQYF | TGCGCCAGCAGCCCACGGACTAGCGGGGGGTCGAACCCGGTGGATACGCAGTATTTT
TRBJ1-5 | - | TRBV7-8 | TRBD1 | CASSWGQGNQPQHF | TGTGCCAGCAGCTGGGGACAGGGAAATCAGCCCCAGCATTTT
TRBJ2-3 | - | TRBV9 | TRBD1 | CASSTRDRGTDTQYF | TGTGCCAGCAGCACGCGGGACAGGGGCACAGATACGCAGTATTTT
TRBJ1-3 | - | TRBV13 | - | CASSYGQRRYSGNTIYF | TGTGCCAGCAGCTATGGACAGCGACGCTACTCTGGAAACACCATATATTTT
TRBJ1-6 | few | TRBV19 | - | CASSMTQPNSPLHF | TGTGCCAGTAGTATGACACAGCCTAATTCACCCCTCCACTTT
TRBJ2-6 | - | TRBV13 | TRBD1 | CASSFPRDRDPSGANVLTF | TGTGCCAGCAGCTTTCCCCGGGACAGGGACCCCTCTGGGGCCAACGTCCTGACTTTC
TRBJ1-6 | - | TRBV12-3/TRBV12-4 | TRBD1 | CASRDREASPLHF | TGTGCCAGCAGGGACAGGGAAGCCTCACCCCTCCACTTT